Described below is a single TCR beta chain sequence and its context. Antigen unknown. The V gene end was trimmed by 3 bases and the J gene end by 3 bases; junction bases not matched to a gene: 6. Germline V CDR1 and CDR2: SNHLY, FYNNEI. The CDR3 has 15 amino acids. The record originates from a study of blood T cells in healthy people across ages. The use of a sample-barcoded 5' primer and a J-beta primer mix characterized a second PCR of roughly 6 to 11 cycles. TCRdb ran MiXCR on the 5' RACE reads and lists one entry per CDR3 protein. The sample holds approximately 800,000 distinct CDR3 sequences, about 48% seen once. Researchers collected approximately 9.5 milliliters of peripheral blood from every single donor. General observations from the study: PBMCs that were unsorted prevented a conclusive naive versus antigen-experienced comparison.

The receptor's source is a man older than 75 in good health. The V gene is TRBV2, the J gene TRBJ1-2; 8 bases are a match to TRBD1. The source material was blood. The CDR3 DNA reads TGTGCCAGCAGTGATTTTCGGACAGGGCACTATGGCTACACCTTC. Translated: CASSDFRTGHYGYTF.